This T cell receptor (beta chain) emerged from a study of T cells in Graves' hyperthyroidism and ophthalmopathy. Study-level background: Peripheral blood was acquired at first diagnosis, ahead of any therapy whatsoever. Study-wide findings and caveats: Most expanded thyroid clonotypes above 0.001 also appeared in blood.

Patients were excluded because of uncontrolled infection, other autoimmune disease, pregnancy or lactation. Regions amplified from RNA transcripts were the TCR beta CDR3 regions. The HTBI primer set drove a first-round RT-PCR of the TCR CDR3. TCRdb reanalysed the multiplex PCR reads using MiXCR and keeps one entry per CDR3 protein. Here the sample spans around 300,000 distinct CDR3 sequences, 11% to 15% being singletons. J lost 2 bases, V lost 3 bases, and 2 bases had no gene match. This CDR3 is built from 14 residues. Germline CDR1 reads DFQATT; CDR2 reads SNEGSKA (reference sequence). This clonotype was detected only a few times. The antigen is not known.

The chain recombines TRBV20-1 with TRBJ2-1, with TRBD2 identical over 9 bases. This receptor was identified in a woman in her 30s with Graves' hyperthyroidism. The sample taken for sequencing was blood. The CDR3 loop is CSASASGTYNEQFF. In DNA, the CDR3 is TGCAGTGCTAGTGCTAGCGGGACCTACAATGAGCAGTTCTTC.